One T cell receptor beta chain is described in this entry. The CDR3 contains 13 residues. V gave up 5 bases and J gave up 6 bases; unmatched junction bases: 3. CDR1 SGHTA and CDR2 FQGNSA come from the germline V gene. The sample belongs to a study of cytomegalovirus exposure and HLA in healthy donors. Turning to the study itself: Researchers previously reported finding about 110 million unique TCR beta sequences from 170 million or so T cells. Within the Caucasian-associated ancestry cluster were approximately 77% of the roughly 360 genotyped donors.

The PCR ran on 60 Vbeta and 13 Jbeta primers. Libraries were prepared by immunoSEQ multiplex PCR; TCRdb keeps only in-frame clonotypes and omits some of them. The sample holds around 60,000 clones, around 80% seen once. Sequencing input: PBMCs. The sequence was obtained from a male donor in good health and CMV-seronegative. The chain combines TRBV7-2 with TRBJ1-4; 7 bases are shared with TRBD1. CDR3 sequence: CASSRGRDEKLFF. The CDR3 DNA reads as TGTGCCAGCAGCAGGGGGCGGGATGAAAAACTGTTTTTT.